Presented here are 14 T cell receptor beta chains from one specimen sequenced in a study of blood T cell repertoires in COVID-19. Generated by immunoSEQ multiplex PCR, the TCRdb table keeps only in-frame clones and is missing some. This repertoire shows fewer than 90,000 clones, approximately 90% found once; its top ten account for roughly 8%. Input material: peripheral blood. The receptors stem from a man younger than 40 with acute or convalescent COVID-19.

This chain joins TRBV28 and TRBJ1-5, with D possibly matching TRBD1 (6 bases). Germline V CDR1 and CDR2: MDHEN, SYDVKM. V was pared by 2 bases and J by 8 bases, with 16 bases between. The CDR3 is 15 amino acids. CDR3 nucleotide sequence: TGTGCCAGCAGTTTAAGGGGGGCACGGGAGGAGCCCCAGCATTTT. Protein sequence: CASSLRGAREEPQHF.

J is TRBJ2-3 and V is TRBV5-1; 7 bases line up with TRBD2. V shed 1 base, J shed 1 base, and the junction held 9 bases outside the gene matches. Germline CDR1 is SGHRS and CDR2 is YFSETQ. This CDR3 region has 17 residues. DNA of the CDR3: TGCGCCAGCAGCTTGCCCTCTCTAGCGGTCGGCACAGATACGCAGTATTTT. Amino acid sequence: CASSLPSLAVGTDTQYF.

The chain employs TRBV29-1 and TRBJ2-3; TRBD2 agrees at 8 bases. Germline assignment: CDR1 SQVTM and CDR2 ANQGSEA. J lost 1 base, V lost 6 bases, and 12 bases had no gene match. The CDR3 is made up of 16 amino acids. The CDR3 loop is CSVRAGVRERTDTQYF. CDR3 nucleotides: TGCAGCGTCCGAGCGGGAGTAAGGGAACGCACAGATACGCAGTATTTT.

The gene calls are TRBV12-3 or TRBV12-4 and TRBJ2-2, with D possibly being TRBD2 (5 bases). Trimming cost V 6 bases and J 4 bases, with 9 bases left between them. The CDR3 has 13 residues. The CDR3 DNA reads as TGTGCCAGCAGGAGACGGGGCACCGGGGAGCTGTTTTTT. It encodes CASRRRGTGELFF.

V usage is TRBV7-9 and J usage is TRBJ2-1; 8 nucleotides agree with TRBD1. The CDR3 has 16 amino acids. Looked up from germline, CDR1 is SEHNR and CDR2 is FQNEAQ (reference sequence). Germline trimming cut 1 base from V and 3 bases from J; bases unmatched to any gene: 5. Here the CDR3 reads CASSLVRGQYYNEQFF. The CDR3 DNA sequence: TGTGCCAGCAGCTTAGTCAGGGGGCAGTACTACAATGAGCAGTTCTTC.

CDR3 in amino acids: CASRAGGPATGELFF. CDR3 sequence (DNA): TGCGCCAGCAGGGCGGGAGGGCCTGCCACCGGGGAGCTGTTTTTT. The chain couples TRBV5-1 to TRBJ2-2; 9 nucleotides match TRBD2. The CDR3 has 15 residues. The V segment lost 5 bases and the J segment 4 bases; nucleotides outside the gene matches: 6. CDR1 is SGHRS, CDR2 YFSETQ, per germline.

Turning to this clone: Other DNA sequences in this sample translate to the same CDR3. The V gene is TRBV6-2 or TRBV6-3, the J gene TRBJ2-3; a possible D gene is TRBD2 (5 bases). CDR1 MNHEY and CDR2 SVGEGT come from the germline V gene. The V end lost 3 bases, the J end lost 2 bases, and 9 bases lay between the germline ends. The CDR3 is made up of 14 amino acids. The CDR3 sequence is CASSYTGSTDTQYF. CDR3 DNA sequence: TGTGCCAGCAGTTATACGGGGTCCACAGATACGCAGTATTTT.

The chain employs TRBV6-5 and TRBJ1-1; tentatively, D is TRBD1 (6 bases). The germline V and J ends were trimmed by 6 bases and 8 bases, with 16 bases remaining between them. Germline CDR1 and CDR2: MNHEY and SVGAGI. This CDR3 has 13 residues. The CDR3 DNA sequence: TGTGCCAGCAGCCCCCCCCCGGGACACGAAGCTTTCTTT. Its protein is CASSPPPGHEAFF.

The CDR3 nucleotides are TGTGCCAGCAGGACAGGGAGGAATGGCTACACCTTC. Translated, it gives CASRTGRNGYTF. The gene calls are TRBV7-9 and TRBJ1-2, with 7 bases fitting TRBD1. V was pared by 6 bases and J by 6 bases, with 4 bases of the junction left unmatched. The CDR3 is 12 residues long. In germline, CDR1 is SEHNR, CDR2 FQNEAQ (reference sequence).

This chain uses TRBV24-1 with TRBJ2-7; TRBD1 might be the D (6 bases). The germline V gene encodes CDR1 KGHDR and CDR2 SFDVKD. Trimming removed 9 bases from V and 0 bases from J, with 17 bases in between. The CDR3 is made up of 15 amino acids. The CDR3 DNA follows: TGTGCCACCCGGTCGGCCTCGGGACACTCCTACGAGCAGTACTTC. Its translation: CATRSASGHSYEQYF.

The chain links TRBV28 to TRBJ2-4; D perhaps matches TRBD1 (6 bases). The CDR3 is 13 amino acids. Deletions cut 6 bases from V and 3 bases from J, with 9 bases between. The germline CDR1 and CDR2 sequences are MDHEN and SYDVKM. CDR3 coding DNA: TGTGCCAGCAGACAGGGCGGCAAAAACATTCAGTACTTC. Its translation is CASRQGGKNIQYF.

The rearrangement uses TRBV6-1 and TRBJ1-5; D not certain. Germline V gene lookup returns CDR1 MNHNS and CDR2 SASEGT. CDR3 length: 16 residues. Trimming cost V 4 bases and J 11 bases, with 24 bases left between them. CDR3 coding DNA: TGTGCCAGCAGTGCAGTAGCGGGCAGGTCCAATAAAGCCCAGCATTTT. This gives the protein CASSAVAGRSNKAQHF.

This rearrangement joins TRBV28 to TRBJ1-2; no clear D gene. V lost 4 bases, J lost 8 bases, and 8 bases lay in between. Germline V gene sequence: CDR1 MDHEN, CDR2 SYDVKM. The CDR3 has 11 residues. DNA for the CDR3: TGTGCCAGCAGTTCTATCGCCGGCTACACCTTC. Translation: CASSSIAGYTF.

The V gene is TRBV5-8, the J gene TRBJ2-7, with 11 bases fitting TRBD1. Germline V gene lookup returns CDR1 SGHTS and CDR2 YDEGEE. This CDR3 is 15 amino acids long. V was clipped by 2 bases and J by 3 bases; unmatched bases: 4. The CDR3 DNA is TGTGCCAGCAGCTTCAGGACAGGGGGCCGCTACGAGCAGTACTTC. Translation: CASSFRTGGRYEQYF.